This T cell receptor beta chain was recorded in a study of beta chain features in type 1 diabetes. Every bit of the isolated RNA underwent reverse transcription, so sequencing read expressed TCRB transcripts. Repertoires were generated with immunoSEQ multiplex PCR, while TCRdb's copy carries only in-frame clones and drops some. In the table there are around 250,000 clones, more than 11% of which are singletons. To note about this clone: Its antigen is currently unknown. The identical CDR3 is also encoded by other nucleotide sequences in the sample.

Naive, central memory, regulatory and stem cell-like memory cells within the CD4+ compartment were sorted using CD45RO/CCR7/CD25/CD127/CD95/CD27. General study points: Significant though moderate, a shortening of TCRB CDR3s appeared in all four CD4+ subsets of Type 1 diabetes patients. PCR might favor shorter templates, but any such skew would affect patients and controls equally. In comparison with healthy donors, patients had naive, central memory and Treg TCRB repertoires that appeared more similar.

The CDR3 length is 13 residues. V was clipped by 2 bases and J by 5 bases, with 9 bases between them. Germline V gene lookup returns CDR1 LNHDA and CDR2 SQIVND (reference sequence). This clonotype was sampled from a man younger than 40 with type 1 diabetes. The chain joins TRBV19 to TRBJ1-1; D remains unclear. Input material: naive CD4+ T cells from blood. The CDR3 is CASSISRDTEAFF. For the CDR3, the DNA is TGTGCCAGTAGTATAAGCCGGGATACTGAAGCTTTCTTT.